This TCR beta chain was sequenced in a study of response to subunit inactivated influenza vaccine. CDR3 length: 16 amino acids. The V end was cut by 0 bases, the J end by 4 bases, with 11 bases between. From germline, CDR1 is SGHDT and CDR2 YYEEEE. TCRdb re-analysed the RT-PCR reads in MiXCR, keeping a single row per CDR3 protein. In the table there are 450,000 to 700,000 distinct CDR3 sequences, around 13% of which are singletons. General observations from the study: Authors proposed each seasonal influenza vaccination draws in few new T cells.

Details on this clonotype: Its antigen is not identified.

The starting material was PBMCs from blood, obtained 11 to 12 days after vaccination. This TCR was sampled from a man aged 50-59 years who received an inactivated influenza vaccine. This sequence joins TRBV5-6 and TRBJ2-6; no clear D gene. The chain's CDR3 is CASSLANRAGANVLTF. The CDR3 DNA sequence: TGTGCCAGCAGCTTGGCCAATAGGGCCGGGGCCAACGTCCTGACTTTC.